Listed below are T cell receptor beta chains from one sample, sequenced in a study of CD8+ T cells in alopecia areata. The data were produced by immunoSEQ multiplex PCR, yet TCRdb's version contains in-frame clones alone and is incomplete. This table has about 82,000 clones, just over 50% appearing once. Sequencing input: NKG2D-high CD8+ T cells sorted from blood. Every receptor here comes from a human donor with alopecia areata. The CDR3 runs from the conserved cysteine through the conserved F or W. The D gene is left open where the match is weak. Size is stated for part of the rows, as once, few or many counts, or as a class when the clone is expanded.

TRBJ2-5 - - TRBV7-9 TGTGCCAGCAGCTTAGGACTAGAGGAGACCCAGTACTTC CASSLGLEETQYF
TRBJ2-7 - TRBD1 TRBV19 TGTGCCAGTAGTGTCGGGACAGGCGGTGACGAGCAGTACTTC CASSVGTGGDEQYF
TRBJ2-1 - - TRBV25-1 TGTGCCAGCAGACCGGGACCAAACGTACAGTTCTTC CASRPGPNVQFF
TRBJ1-5 - TRBD1 TRBV7-8 TGTGCCAGCAGTCCTGGTGGACAGGGTAATCAGCCCCAGCATTTT CASSPGGQGNQPQHF
TRBJ2-1 - TRBD2 TRBV29-1 TGCAGCGTTGAAGGGGGGACTAGCGAATACAATGAGCAGTTCTTC CSVEGGTSEYNEQFF
TRBJ2-7 few - TRBV28 TGTGCCAGCAGTTTTCCCTACCACGAGCAGTACTTC CASSFPYHEQYF
TRBJ1-1 - - TRBV27 TGTGCCAGCAGTTTATCAGGGTACATGAACACTGAAGCTTTCTTT CASSLSGYMNTEAFF
TRBJ2-1 - - TRBV29-1 TGCAGCGAGGGGACCCCCCCTGAGCAGTTCTTC CSEGTPPEQFF
TRBJ2-1 few - TRBV28 TGTGCCAGCAGCTCTATTTACAATGAGCAGTTCTTC CASSSIYNEQFF
TRBJ1-2 - - TRBV29-1 TGCAGCGCACGAAGTGGCCCCAAAGCTAACTATGGCTACACCTTC CSARSGPKANYGYTF